This record covers a single TCR beta chain. Trimming took 4 bases from V and 0 from J; bases not matched to a gene: 5. The germline V gene has CDR1 SGHAT and CDR2 FQNNGV. The CDR3 sequence is 16 residues long. Blood sampling was done at baseline, cycle 4 day 1, and cycle 7 day 1. Method: immunoSEQ multiplex PCR; TCRdb's copy keeps in-frame clones and lacks some. The sample holds under 35,000 clones, about 90% seen once. This sample is part of a study of OX40 agonist ivuxolimab in advanced cancers. The wider study: 30% to 40% of patients had received prior checkpoint inhibitor therapy.

The source of this sequence is an adult with an advanced solid tumor such as melanoma, head and neck, liver or kidney cancer. Sequencing used CD4+ or CD8+ T cells sorted from blood, obtained in a trial of the OX40 agonist ivuxolimab. V is TRBV11-2 and J is TRBJ2-2; 7 nucleotides agree with TRBD1. For the CDR3, the DNA is TGTGCCAGCAGCTCGACAGACAGGGCGAACACCGGGGAGCTGTTTTTT. Protein sequence: CASSSTDRANTGELFF.